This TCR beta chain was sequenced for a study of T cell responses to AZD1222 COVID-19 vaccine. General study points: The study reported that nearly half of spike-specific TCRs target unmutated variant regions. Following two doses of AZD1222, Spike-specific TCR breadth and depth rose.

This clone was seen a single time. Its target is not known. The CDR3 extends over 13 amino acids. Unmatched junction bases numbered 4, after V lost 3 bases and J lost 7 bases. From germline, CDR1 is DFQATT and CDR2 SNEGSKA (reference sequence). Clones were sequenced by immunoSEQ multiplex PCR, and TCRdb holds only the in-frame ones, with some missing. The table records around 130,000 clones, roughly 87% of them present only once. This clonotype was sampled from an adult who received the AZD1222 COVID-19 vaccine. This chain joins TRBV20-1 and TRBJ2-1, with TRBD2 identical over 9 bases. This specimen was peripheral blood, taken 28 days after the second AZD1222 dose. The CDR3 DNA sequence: TGCAGTGCTAGTAGCGGGAGTGGTAATGAGCAGTTCTTC. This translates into CSASSGSGNEQFF.